This TCR beta chain emerged from a study of blood T cell repertoires in COVID-19. Sequencing used immunoSEQ multiplex PCR; TCRdb keeps in-frame clones, though not all of them. This sample yields roughly 120,000 clones, of which approximately 90% are seen a single time; around 2% belongs to the top ten. Per germline, CDR1 SGHVS and CDR2 FNYEAQ. This CDR3 is 17 amino acids long. The junction had 5 bases not matched to a gene; V was cut back by 4 bases and J by 1 base. This clonotype originated in a man aged 45-65 years with COVID-19, enrolled during active disease. V is TRBV7-6 and J is TRBJ2-3; 13 nucleotides align to TRBD2. The sequenced sample consisted of peripheral blood. The CDR3 DNA is TGTGCCAGCAGCTATCGACTAGCGGGAGGACGCACAGATACGCAGTATTTT. The encoded protein is CASSYRLAGGRTDTQYF. The full variable domain, rest sourced from reference TRBV7-6 and TRBJ2-3, is GAGVSQSPRYKVTKRGQDVALRCDPISGHVSLYWYRQALGQGPEFLTYFNYEAQQDKSGLPNDRFSAERPEGSISTLTIQRTEQRDSAMYRCASSYRLAGGRTDTQYFGPGTRLTVL.